The rows below give T cell receptor beta chains drawn from one sample of a study of T cell repertoires in cytomegalovirus infection. TCRdb reprocessed the reads with MiXCR, giving one entry per CDR3 protein. The repertoire holds about 490,000 distinct CDR3 sequences, with 26% as singletons. Sequencing was carried out using PBMCs. These receptors all stem from a human donor in good health (CMV status not recorded). Some clones in this sample may be carry-over from other donors' samples. Both conserved end residues are part of each CDR3. The D gene is left open where the match is weak. Only some rows state a clone size, as once, few, many or a class for expanded clones.

V gene: TRBV19
D gene: .
J gene: TRBJ1-4
clone size: .
CDR3 protein: CASSNTVNEKLFF
CDR3 DNA: TGTGCCAGTAGTAATACCGTTAATGAAAAACTGTTTTTT

V gene: TRBV27
D gene: TRBD2
J gene: TRBJ2-1
clone size: once
CDR3 protein: CASSPRTSGRVYYNEQFF
CDR3 DNA: TGTGCCAGCAGTCCCCGGACTAGCGGGAGGGTTTACTACAATGAGCAGTTCTTC

V gene: TRBV13
D gene: .
J gene: TRBJ1-2
clone size: few
CDR3 protein: CASTRGEVWYGYTF
CDR3 DNA: TGTGCCAGCACCCGCGGCGAGGTCTGGTATGGCTACACCTTC

V gene: TRBV6-2/TRBV6-3
D gene: .
J gene: TRBJ1-2
clone size: once
CDR3 protein: CASSYPNGRAGYTF
CDR3 DNA: TGTGCCAGCAGTTACCCTAACGGCAGGGCCGGCTACACCTTC

V gene: TRBV28
D gene: .
J gene: TRBJ2-3
clone size: .
CDR3 protein: CASSPRGHGTDTQYF
CDR3 DNA: TGTGCCAGCAGTCCCCGAGGGCACGGCACAGATACGCAGTATTTT

V gene: TRBV12-3/TRBV12-4
D gene: TRBD1
J gene: TRBJ1-2
clone size: many
CDR3 protein: CASSLGQDRGYTF
CDR3 DNA: TGTGCCAGCAGTCTGGGACAGGATCGTGGCTACACCTTC

V gene: TRBV6-5
D gene: TRBD2
J gene: TRBJ2-6
clone size: .
CDR3 protein: CASSRETLAGVLGANVLTF
CDR3 DNA: TGTGCCAGCAGTCGAGAGACTCTAGCGGGAGTACTAGGGGCCAACGTCCTGACTTTC

V gene: TRBV29-1
D gene: TRBD2
J gene: TRBJ2-1
clone size: .
CDR3 protein: CSVEPRGGLAGFNEQFF
CDR3 DNA: TGCAGCGTTGAACCTAGGGGCGGACTAGCGGGGTTCAATGAGCAGTTCTTC

V gene: TRBV7-2
D gene: TRBD2
J gene: TRBJ2-3
clone size: many
CDR3 protein: CASSLDGGVDTQYF
CDR3 DNA: TGTGCCAGCAGCTTAGACGGGGGGGTAGATACGCAGTATTTT

V gene: TRBV20-1
D gene: .
J gene: TRBJ1-1
clone size: few
CDR3 protein: CSASNTGGTEAFF
CDR3 DNA: TGCAGTGCTAGTAACACCGGGGGAACTGAAGCTTTCTTT

V gene: TRBV19
D gene: .
J gene: TRBJ1-5
clone size: .
CDR3 protein: CASNRVSSQPQHF
CDR3 DNA: TGTGCCAGCAACAGGGTTTCCAGTCAGCCCCAGCATTTT

V gene: TRBV6-1
D gene: TRBD2
J gene: TRBJ2-1
clone size: many
CDR3 protein: CASSSGRNYNEQFF
CDR3 DNA: TGTGCCAGCAGTAGCGGGAGAAACTACAATGAGCAGTTCTTC

V gene: TRBV20-1
D gene: .
J gene: TRBJ2-1
clone size: .
CDR3 protein: CSARVGNYRLNEQFF
CDR3 DNA: TGCAGTGCTAGAGTAGGGAATTACAGGTTGAATGAGCAGTTCTTC

V gene: TRBV7-2
D gene: .
J gene: TRBJ2-2
clone size: few
CDR3 protein: CASRQDRTNTGELFF
CDR3 DNA: TGTGCCAGCAGACAAGACAGGACGAACACCGGGGAGCTGTTTTTT

V gene: TRBV12-3/TRBV12-4
D gene: .
J gene: TRBJ1-6
clone size: .
CDR3 protein: CASSLAGTYNSPLHF
CDR3 DNA: TGTGCCAGCAGTTTGGCTGGGACCTATAATTCACCCCTCCACTTT

V gene: TRBV12-5
D gene: TRBD2
J gene: TRBJ2-1
clone size: many
CDR3 protein: CASAPFLAASYNEQFF
CDR3 DNA: TGTGCTAGTGCCCCTTTCCTAGCGGCTTCCTACAATGAGCAGTTCTTC

V gene: TRBV29-1
D gene: TRBD2
J gene: TRBJ2-2
clone size: once
CDR3 protein: CSVGGGRGTGELFF
CDR3 DNA: TGCAGCGTTGGGGGCGGGAGAGGCACCGGGGAGCTGTTTTTT

V gene: TRBV7-9
D gene: .
J gene: TRBJ2-5
clone size: .
CDR3 protein: CASSYSGTEVTQYF
CDR3 DNA: TGTGCCAGCAGCTACTCCGGGACCGAGGTCACCCAGTACTTC

V gene: TRBV6-2/TRBV6-3
D gene: TRBD2
J gene: TRBJ2-2
clone size: few
CDR3 protein: CASSYTSGKFTGELFF
CDR3 DNA: TGTGCCAGCAGTTATACTAGCGGGAAATTCACCGGGGAGCTGTTTTTT

V gene: TRBV12-3/TRBV12-4
D gene: TRBD1
J gene: TRBJ1-2
clone size: .
CDR3 protein: CASSRGTGDGYTF
CDR3 DNA: TGTGCCAGCAGCCGAGGGACAGGGGATGGCTACACCTTC

V gene: TRBV4-3
D gene: TRBD2
J gene: TRBJ2-3
clone size: few
CDR3 protein: CASSQDSGRADTQYF
CDR3 DNA: TGCGCCAGCAGCCAAGATAGCGGGAGAGCAGATACGCAGTATTTT

V gene: TRBV19
D gene: TRBD2
J gene: TRBJ2-5
clone size: .
CDR3 protein: CASSIEGTSRQETQYF
CDR3 DNA: TGTGCCAGTAGTATTGAGGGGACTAGCCGCCAAGAGACCCAGTACTTC

V gene: TRBV20-1
D gene: .
J gene: TRBJ1-1
clone size: few
CDR3 protein: CSARDGNTEAFF
CDR3 DNA: TGCAGTGCTAGAGATGGGAACACTGAAGCTTTCTTT

V gene: TRBV7-9
D gene: .
J gene: TRBJ2-2
clone size: many
CDR3 protein: CASSGAGGIRTGELFF
CDR3 DNA: TGTGCCAGCAGCGGGGCTGGTGGGATCCGCACCGGGGAGCTGTTTTTT

V gene: TRBV28
D gene: .
J gene: TRBJ1-5
clone size: once
CDR3 protein: CASSWGGSYNQPQHF
CDR3 DNA: TGTGCCAGCAGTTGGGGGGGCAGCTACAATCAGCCCCAGCATTTT

V gene: TRBV29-1
D gene: TRBD1
J gene: TRBJ1-4
clone size: .
CDR3 protein: CSVQDRGKTNEKLFF
CDR3 DNA: TGCAGCGTCCAGGACAGGGGGAAAACTAATGAAAAACTGTTTTTT

V gene: TRBV29-1
D gene: TRBD1
J gene: TRBJ1-2
clone size: .
CDR3 protein: CSVEDQGTGEGYTF
CDR3 DNA: TGCAGCGTTGAAGATCAAGGCACAGGGGAGGGCTACACCTTC

V gene: TRBV7-2
D gene: .
J gene: TRBJ1-6
clone size: .
CDR3 protein: CASRKGSSYSPLHF
CDR3 DNA: TGTGCCAGCAGAAAGGGTTCGTCATATTCACCCCTCCACTTT

V gene: TRBV4-3
D gene: .
J gene: TRBJ1-2
clone size: .
CDR3 protein: CASSQDLGDRYGYTF
CDR3 DNA: TGCGCCAGCAGCCAAGATCTGGGGGACCGCTATGGCTACACCTTC

V gene: TRBV7-2
D gene: .
J gene: TRBJ2-1
clone size: many
CDR3 protein: CASSPDRAHNEQFF
CDR3 DNA: TGTGCCAGCAGCCCTGACAGAGCTCACAATGAGCAGTTCTTC

V gene: TRBV25-1
D gene: .
J gene: TRBJ1-1
clone size: few
CDR3 protein: CASKGGALNTEAFF
CDR3 DNA: TGTGCCAGCAAAGGGGGGGCCCTGAACACTGAAGCTTTCTTT

V gene: TRBV7-3
D gene: TRBD2
J gene: TRBJ2-1
clone size: .
CDR3 protein: CASSKSGTKGNEQFF
CDR3 DNA: TGTGCCAGCAGCAAATCGGGGACTAAGGGAAATGAGCAGTTCTTC